This T cell receptor (beta chain) derives from a study of T cell repertoires in cytomegalovirus infection (dated by TCRdb to about 2019). Background for the entire study: Recently identified HLA-C-restricted CMV epitopes, whose presentation resists viral immunomodulation, were targeted by peptide stimulations together with well-studied HLA-B-restricted epitopes. The HLA type of each donor mattered for the analysis, because public TCR beta signatures pointed to carriage of CMV infection along with the matching HLA type. The study at large found these results: In the ex vivo response, HLA-C-restricted CMV-specific TCR beta clonotypes were dominant, and in two of eight donors the single most frequent clonotype came from this HLA-C-restricted group. Cumulative frequency of public TCR beta family members discriminated carriers of CMV infection plus the relevant HLA type in this cohort and an independent 352-donor cohort.

On this clonotype: There is no known antigen for this receptor. No per-base quality is available; no much larger clone lies one base away.

Instrument on record: Illumina HiSeq 1500. The public reads were run again by TCRdb, first through fastp at Q25 and then through MiXCR, and only productive beta chains were kept. Every distinct CDR3 protein forms one entry, paired with its most common genes and DNA. Present in this sample are about 770,000 distinct CDR3 sequences, around 29% of which were seen just once. The ten largest clonotypes hold roughly 14% of the sample. Taken from cysteine to phenylalanine, the CDR3 has 16 residues. The CDR3 DNA has 48 bases and is translated from base 1. Trimming costs V 1 base and J 3 bases, and their ends lie 12 bases apart. From a lookup of the germline V gene (reference sequence), CDR1 and CDR2 are MNHEY and SMNVEV. The sample's treatment or condition label, in plain terms: in vitro stimulation with specific CMV peptide epitopes to enrich CMV-specific T cells.

The material sequenced was cultured CD8+ T cells from PBMCs, taken from culture after CMV antigen stimulation. The chain couples TRBV27 to TRBJ2-2, with TRBD1 tentatively as D gene (7 bases match). The sequence came from a human donor in good health (CMV status not recorded). Some clones in this sample may be carry-over from other donors' samples. Here is the DNA: TGTGCCAGCAGTTTATGGCAGGGGGAGGACACCGGGGAGCTGTTTTTT. Its coded protein is CASSLWQGEDTGELFF.